The next 14 T cell receptor beta chains were all read from a single sample in a study of blood T cell repertoires in COVID-19. Profiling relied on immunoSEQ multiplex PCR, and the TCRdb table lists in-frame clones only, not all of them. The sample contains roughly 16,000 clones, under 90% of which appear only once. Sequencing was done on a sample of peripheral blood. The receptors shown here come from a human donor with active COVID-19. The donor label of this sample is uncertain.

This chain links TRBV24-1 with TRBJ1-2; 7 bases are a match to TRBD1. This CDR3 contains 13 residues. After removal of 3 bases from V and 8 bases from J, the junction contained 5 bases not matched to a gene. Germline V gene lookup returns CDR1 KGHDR and CDR2 SFDVKD. CDR3 amino acids: CATSDPNRGGYTF. In nucleotides, the CDR3 is TGTGCCACCAGTGATCCCAACAGGGGAGGCTACACCTTC.

This chain links TRBV4-1 with TRBJ1-2, with 7 bases lining up with TRBD1. The CDR3 covers 15 residues. The V and J ends lost 8 bases and 0 bases, in that order; junction bases with no gene match: 9. In germline, CDR1 is MGHRA, CDR2 YSYEKL. The CDR3 reads CASHELQGTNYGYTF. The CDR3 nucleotides read TGCGCCAGCCACGAACTACAGGGGACTAACTATGGCTACACCTTC.

The rearrangement links TRBV19 to TRBJ2-6, with D perhaps matching TRBD1 (5 bases). This CDR3 region has 15 residues. Trimming cost V 9 bases and J 2 bases, with 14 bases left between them. Germline V gene lookup returns CDR1 LNHDA and CDR2 SQIVND (reference sequence). CDR3 coding DNA: TGTGCCAGCCGGAAAGGGGTTACTGGGGCCAACGTCCTGACTTTC. Translated: CASRKGVTGANVLTF. The full variable domain, with the rest looked up from reference TRBV19 and TRBJ2-6, is DGGITQSPKYLFRKEGQNVTLSCEQNLNHDAMYWYRQDPGQGLRLIYYSQIVNDFQKGDIAEGYSVSREKKESFPLTVTSAQKNPTAFYLCASRKGVTGANVLTFGAGSRLTVL.

The chain couples TRBV19 to TRBJ2-1; D gene unclear. The CDR3 spans 11 residues. V was shortened by 7 bases and J by 7 bases, with 8 bases between the two germline ends. Germline V gene lookup returns CDR1 LNHDA and CDR2 SQIVND (reference sequence). CDR3 loop: CASTDRNEQFF. The CDR3 region has the DNA TGTGCCAGTACCGATAGAAATGAGCAGTTCTTC.

V is TRBV6-2 or TRBV6-3 and J is TRBJ2-2; 10 positions match TRBD2. This CDR3 has 16 amino acids. The V gene's germline CDR1 is MNHEY and CDR2 SVGEGT. V gave up 2 bases and J gave up 6 bases; unmatched junction bases: 6. The CDR3 is CASSYGAGGRSGELFF. In DNA form, the CDR3 reads TGTGCCAGCAGTTACGGAGCGGGGGGGCGATCCGGGGAGCTGTTTTTT.

The V gene is TRBV12-3 or TRBV12-4, the J gene TRBJ1-1; D possibly corresponds to TRBD1 (5 bases). The CDR3 covers 13 residues. The V gene lost 8 bases and the J gene lost 4 bases, with 14 bases spanning the gap. Here the CDR3 reads CASSVGGRTEAFF. CDR3 DNA: TGTGCCAGCTCGGTGGGGGGACGCACTGAAGCTTTCTTT.

The chain employs TRBV29-1 and TRBJ1-1, with 8 positions matching TRBD1. This CDR3 contains 12 residues. Germline V gene data show CDR1 as SQVTM and CDR2 as ANQGSEA. J was trimmed by 6 bases and V by 6 bases; bases with no gene match: 6. In DNA, the CDR3 is TGCAGCGTCGTGGACAGGGTATCTGAAGCTTTCTTT. Amino acid sequence: CSVVDRVSEAFF. The complete variable domain, with remaining parts taken from reference TRBV29-1 and TRBJ1-1, reads SAVISQKPSRDICQRGTSLTIQCQVDSQVTMMFWYRQQPGQSLTLIATANQGSEATYESGFVIDKFPISRPNLTFSTLTVSNMSPEDSSIYLCSVVDRVSEAFFGQGTRLTVV.

V and J are TRBV13 and TRBJ1-5, with TRBD1 identical over 9 bases. V lost 5 bases to trimming and J lost 7 bases; unmatched junction nucleotides: 6. The germline V gene has CDR1 PRHDT and CDR2 FYEKMQ (reference sequence). The CDR3 covers 14 residues. The chain's CDR3 is CASSGGTGQQPQHF. CDR3 nucleotide sequence: TGTGCCAGCAGCGGAGGGACAGGGCAACAGCCCCAGCATTTT.

A single count supports this clone. The chain links TRBV6-6 to TRBJ1-4; 9 positions match TRBD1. After removal of 6 bases from V and 8 bases from J, the junction contained 4 bases not matched to a gene. The CDR3 spans 13 residues. Per germline, CDR1 MNHNY and CDR2 SVGAGI (reference sequence). CDR3 bases: TGTGCCAGCAGGGGACAGGGCTGGGAAAAACTGTTTTTT. It yields the protein CASRGQGWEKLFF.

The chain carries TRBV7-8 and TRBJ2-1; weak D call: TRBD2 (5 bases). Germline lookup yields CDR1 SGHVS and CDR2 FQNEAQ. Trimming took off 5 bases at V and 8 bases at J, with 16 bases between the two ends. The CDR3 length is 14 residues. Here the CDR3 DNA reads TGTGCCAGCAGCCGCCAACTAGTTGCCGATGAGCAGTTCTTC. This encodes CASSRQLVADEQFF.

The genes are TRBV6-4 and TRBJ2-4; D is ambiguous. This CDR3 spans 11 amino acids. Germline lookup yields CDR1 MRHNA and CDR2 SNTAGT. V dropped 0 bases and J dropped 14 bases, with 8 bases sitting between them. CDR3 residues: CASSDSGSKYF. For the CDR3, the DNA is TGTGCCAGCAGTGACTCTGGCTCAAAGTACTTC.

This clone was detected only once. The chain uses TRBV7-2 and TRBJ2-3; 14 bases agree with TRBD2. CDR1 is SGHTA and CDR2 is FQGNSA in the germline V gene. V lost 4 bases, J lost 5 bases, and 2 bases stayed unmatched. The CDR3 totals 15 residues. CDR3 DNA sequence: TGTGCCAGCAGCTCAGGACTAGCGGGGGGAGATACGCAGTATTTT. Protein sequence: CASSSGLAGGDTQYF.

This chain links TRBV5-4 with TRBJ1-1; 7 bases align to TRBD1. The length of the CDR3 is 18 residues. Looked up from germline, CDR1 is SGHNT and CDR2 is YYREEE (reference sequence). Germline trimming cut 4 bases from V and 2 bases from J; bases unmatched to any gene: 17. This CDR3 reads CASSTGTARIVLNTEAFF. In DNA form, the CDR3 reads TGTGCCAGCAGCACAGGGACAGCCCGGATAGTCCTAAACACTGAAGCTTTCTTT.

The CDR3 DNA reads TGTGCCAGCTCCCTCGGGGGGGAGAACACTGAAGCTTTCTTT. Protein sequence: CASSLGGENTEAFF. This sequence joins TRBV18 and TRBJ1-1; tentatively, D is TRBD1 (5 bases). The CDR3 runs to 14 residues. Germline loops: CDR1 KGHSH, CDR2 LQKENI. V lost 6 bases and J lost 1, with 12 bases in between. The full variable domain, its missing parts supplied by reference TRBV18 and TRBJ1-1, is NAGVMQNPRHLVRRRGQEARLRCSPMKGHSHVYWYRQLPEEGLKFMVYLQKENIIDESGMPKERFSAEFPKEGPSILRIQQVVRGDSAAYFCASSLGGENTEAFFGQGTRLTVV.